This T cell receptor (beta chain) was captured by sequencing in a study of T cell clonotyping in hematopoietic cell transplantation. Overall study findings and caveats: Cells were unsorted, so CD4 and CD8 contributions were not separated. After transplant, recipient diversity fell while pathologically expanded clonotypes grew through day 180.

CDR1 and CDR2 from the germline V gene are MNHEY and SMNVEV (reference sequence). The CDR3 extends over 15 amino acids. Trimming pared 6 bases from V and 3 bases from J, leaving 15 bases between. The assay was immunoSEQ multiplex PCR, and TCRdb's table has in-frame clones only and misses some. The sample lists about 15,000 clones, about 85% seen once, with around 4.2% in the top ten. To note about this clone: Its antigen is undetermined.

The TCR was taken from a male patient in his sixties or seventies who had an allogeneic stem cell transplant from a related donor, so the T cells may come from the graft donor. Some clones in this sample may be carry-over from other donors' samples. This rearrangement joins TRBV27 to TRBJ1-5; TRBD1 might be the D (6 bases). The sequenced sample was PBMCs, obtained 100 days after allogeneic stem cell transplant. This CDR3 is CASRRGDILNQPQHF. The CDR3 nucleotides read TGTGCCAGCAGGAGGGGGGACATACTCAATCAGCCCCAGCATTTT.